The 16 T cell receptor beta chains reported below all come from one sample, sequenced in a study of PD-L1 blockade in urothelial cancer. This sample's time point: pretreatment peripheral blood. Clones were sequenced by immunoSEQ multiplex PCR, and TCRdb holds only the in-frame ones, with some missing. The sample includes roughly 95,000 clones, around 86% of them seen just once. Sequencing used PBMCs, obtained around atezolizumab (anti-PD-L1) treatment. The receptors were gathered from a man aged 55 to 69 with urothelial cancer.

The V gene is TRBV5-1, the J gene TRBJ1-2, with 7 bases identical to TRBD1. This CDR3 region has 15 residues. Germline V gene data show CDR1 as SGHRS and CDR2 as YFSETQ. V lost 2 bases to trimming and J lost 4 bases; unmatched junction nucleotides: 8. CDR3 sequence: CASSLIQGSTYGYTF. CDR3 coding DNA: TGCGCCAGCAGCTTAATACAGGGGTCGACCTATGGCTACACCTTC.

CDR3 nucleotide sequence: TGTGCCAGCAGGAGAAACACTGAAGCTTTCTTT. Translated, it gives CASRRNTEAFF. This rearrangement joins TRBV28 to TRBJ1-1; D is uncertain. V lost 6 bases and J 2 bases, leaving 4 bases between the germline ends. The CDR3 is 11 amino acids. Germline CDR1 MDHEN, CDR2 SYDVKM.

The sample holds a few counts of this clone. The chain is built from TRBV7-2 and TRBJ2-5; 9 bases fit TRBD2. V dropped 1 base and J dropped 5; count of bases not matched to a gene: 8. Per germline, CDR1 SGHTA and CDR2 FQGNSA. The CDR3 sequence is 16 residues long. In DNA form, the CDR3 reads TGTGCCAGCAGCTTAGGCGCGGGGGGGCGAATGGAGACCCAGTACTTC. Amino acids: CASSLGAGGRMETQYF. The full variable domain, rest sourced from reference TRBV7-2 and TRBJ2-5, is GAGVSQSPSNKVTEKGKDVELRCDPISGHTALYWYRQSLGQGLEFLIYFQGNSAPDKSGLPSDRFSAERTGGSVSTLTIQRTQQEDSAVYLCASSLGAGGRMETQYFGPGTRLLVL.

The chain is built from TRBV5-1 and TRBJ2-3; 10 bases map to TRBD2. The CDR3 consists of 17 residues. Germline-derived CDR1 and CDR2 are SGHRS and YFSETQ. The V gene end was trimmed by 4 bases and the J gene end by 3 bases; junction bases not matched to a gene: 11. Here the CDR3 DNA reads TGCGCCAGCAGCGTGGGCCCTAGCGGGAGAGTGACAGATACGCAGTATTTT. Translation gives CASSVGPSGRVTDTQYF.

The table lists this clone with a count of one. The genes are TRBV12-5 and TRBJ2-7; no clear D gene. This CDR3 has 13 amino acids. With 7 bases removed from V and 6 bases from J, the gap between germline ends came to 16 bases. Germline loops: CDR1 LGHNT, CDR2 FRNRAP. CDR3 DNA: TGTGCTAGTGCCTTGGTTGAGCCTGGCGAGCAGTACTTC. It yields the protein CASALVEPGEQYF.

The genes are TRBV6-6 and TRBJ1-1, with a tentative D call TRBD1 (5 bases). CDR1 is MNHNY, CDR2 SVGAGI, per germline (reference sequence). The V end lost 6 bases, the J end lost 3 bases, and 14 bases lay between the germline ends. CDR3 size: 14 residues. Here the CDR3 DNA reads TGTGCCAGCAGCCAACAATCGGGGGACACTGAAGCTTTCTTT. This codes for CASSQQSGDTEAFF.

The chain is built from TRBV7-6 and TRBJ1-6; 7 bases map to TRBD1. V shed 5 bases and J 9 bases; nucleotides not matched to a gene: 7. Per germline, CDR1 SGHVS and CDR2 FNYEAQ. The CDR3 consists of 14 residues. The CDR3 DNA reads as TGTGCCAGCAGCAATGACAGGGCGGGTTCACCCCTCCACTTT. This codes for CASSNDRAGSPLHF.

The V call is TRBV5-1, the J call TRBJ2-1; TRBD2 agrees at 7 bases. Germline-derived CDR1 and CDR2 are SGHRS and YFSETQ. J lost 4 bases, V lost 2 bases, and 3 bases had no gene match. The CDR3 is made up of 14 amino acids. The CDR3 coding sequence is TGCGCCAGCAGCTTAGCGGGGATGTACAATGAGCAGTTCTTC. Protein sequence: CASSLAGMYNEQFF.

The rearrangement joins TRBV7-9 to TRBJ2-2, with a possible D match to TRBD1 (5 bases). The V end was cut by 6 bases, the J end by 2 bases, with 13 bases between. Germline V gene lookup returns CDR1 SEHNR and CDR2 FQNEAQ (reference sequence). The CDR3 loop spans 15 amino acids. The CDR3 DNA is TGTGCCAGCAGAAGACCGACAGCCAACACCGGGGAGCTGTTTTTT. Translation gives CASRRPTANTGELFF.

The chain is built from TRBV5-6 and TRBJ2-1; no clear D. V was cut by 1 base and J by 9 bases, with 11 bases left in between. The germline CDR1 and CDR2 sequences are SGHDT and YYEEEE. The CDR3 runs to 13 residues. The chain's CDR3 is CASSLQRWSEQFF. For the CDR3, the DNA is TGTGCCAGCAGCTTGCAAAGGTGGAGTGAGCAGTTCTTC.

The chain carries TRBV5-1 and TRBJ2-1, with 7 bases fitting TRBD1. V gave up 4 bases and J gave up 9 bases; unmatched junction bases: 7. Germline CDR1 and CDR2: SGHRS and YFSETQ. The CDR3 covers 13 residues. As DNA, the CDR3 is TGCGCCAGCAGCATTAAGGGGGCCCTTGAGCAGTTCTTC. Translated: CASSIKGALEQFF.

CDR3 protein: CASSLQGATNEKLFF. DNA of the CDR3: TGTGCCAGCAGTCTCCAGGGTGCAACTAATGAAAAACTGTTTTTT. The chain has TRBV6-6 and TRBJ1-4; D may be TRBD1 (5 bases). Germline loops: CDR1 MNHNY, CDR2 SVGAGI (reference sequence). The V end was cut by 5 bases, the J end by 0 bases, with 10 bases between. This CDR3 has 15 residues.

In this sample, this clone turned up once. This rearrangement joins TRBV30 to TRBJ2-5; D is unresolved. The CDR3 runs 12 residues. Germline CDR1 and CDR2: GTSNPN and SVGIG (reference sequence). V was shortened by 2 bases and J by 5 bases, with 9 bases between the two germline ends. This chain's CDR3 is CAWSTSGETQYF. CDR3 DNA sequence: TGTGCCTGGAGTACCTCCGGGGAGACCCAGTACTTC. The full variable domain, with the rest looked up from reference TRBV30 and TRBJ2-5, is SQTIHQWPATLVQPVGSPLSLECTVEGTSNPNLYWYRQAAGRGLQLLFYSVGIGQISSEVPQNLSASRPQDRQFILSSKKLLLSDSGFYLCAWSTSGETQYFGPGTRLLVL.

The chain recombines TRBV5-1 with TRBJ2-5, with 15 bases matching TRBD2. Germline CDR1 and CDR2: SGHRS and YFSETQ. The CDR3 loop spans 17 amino acids. V dropped 4 bases and J dropped 5; count of bases not matched to a gene: 9. This CDR3 is CASSGGLAGGPRETQYF. The CDR3 DNA reads as TGCGCCAGCAGCGGTGGACTAGCGGGAGGGCCACGGGAGACCCAGTACTTC. The complete variable domain, with remaining parts taken from reference TRBV5-1 and TRBJ2-5, reads KAGVTQTPRYLIKTRGQQVTLSCSPISGHRSVSWYQQTPGQGLQFLFEYFSETQRNKGNFPGRFSGRQFSNSRSEMNVSTLELGDSALYLCASSGGLAGGPRETQYFGPGTRLLVL.

The chain recombines TRBV7-9 with TRBJ2-1, with 13 bases lining up with TRBD2. The trim removed 6 bases at V and 7 bases at J, leaving 9 bases unmatched. The germline gives CDR1 SEHNR, CDR2 FQNEAQ (reference sequence). The CDR3 runs to 16 residues. This CDR3 is CASRKAGLAGMNEQFF. In DNA form, the CDR3 reads TGTGCCAGCAGAAAAGCGGGACTAGCGGGAATGAATGAGCAGTTCTTC.

This clone turned up a few times. Different DNA sequences within this sample yield the same CDR3. CDR3 protein: CASSFDRDQPQHF. Written as DNA, the CDR3 is TGTGCCAGCAGTTTTGACAGGGATCAGCCCCAGCATTTT. J is TRBJ1-5 and V is TRBV27; TRBD1 matches 7 bases. J gave up 5 bases and V 3 bases, and 1 base lay outside the gene matches. The CDR3 spans 13 residues. Looked up from germline, CDR1 is MNHEY and CDR2 is SMNVEV (reference sequence).